This is a list of T cell receptor beta chains from one sample in a study of blood T cell repertoires in COVID-19. TCRdb's table, derived via immunoSEQ multiplex PCR, lists solely in-frame clones and lacks some. In the table there are under 150,000 clones, around 80% of which are singletons. Material: peripheral blood. The origin of the receptors is a man aged 55 to 70 with acute or convalescent COVID-19. The CDR3 runs from the conserved cysteine through the conserved F or W. D genes are given only for firm matches. Clone sizes are given selectively: once, few, many, or a class where the clone is expanded.

v_call	d_call	clone_size	j_call	cdr3_aa	cdr3_nt
TRBV27	NA	NA	TRBJ1-1	CASSLAGAQGTEAFF	TGTGCCAGCAGTTTAGCAGGGGCGCAGGGCACTGAAGCTTTCTTT
TRBV18	TRBD1	NA	TRBJ2-7	CASSADRARSYEQYF	TGTGCCAGCTCAGCCGACAGGGCCCGCTCCTACGAGCAGTACTTC
TRBV7-9	TRBD1	NA	TRBJ2-3	CASSLGKDRGSTDTQYF	TGTGCCAGCAGCTTGGGGAAGGACAGGGGAAGCACAGATACGCAGTATTTT
TRBV5-1	TRBD1	NA	TRBJ1-5	CASSWGTGDHQPQHF	TGCGCCAGCAGCTGGGGGACAGGGGACCATCAGCCCCAGCATTTT
TRBV7-2	NA	NA	TRBJ1-2	CASSFGGGGEGYTF	TGTGCCAGCAGCTTCGGAGGGGGAGGGGAAGGCTACACCTTC
TRBV20-1	NA	NA	TRBJ2-1	CSASYGSGSYNEQFF	TGCAGTGCTAGTTATGGTAGCGGCTCCTACAATGAGCAGTTCTTC
TRBV7-2	TRBD1	few	TRBJ2-5	CASSLSTGTGQETQYF	TGTGCCAGCAGCTTATCAACCGGGACAGGGCAAGAGACCCAGTACTTC
TRBV7-8	NA	NA	TRBJ1-3	CASSVSRQGNTIYF	TGTGCCAGCAGCGTGTCCCGTCAGGGGAACACCATATATTTT
TRBV19	NA	NA	TRBJ2-3	CASSIADTQYF	TGTGCCAGTAGTATCGCAGATACGCAGTATTTT
TRBV2	NA	once	TRBJ1-5	CASTSQSNQPQHF	TGTGCCAGCACTAGCCAGAGCAATCAGCCCCAGCATTTT
TRBV6-6	TRBD2	NA	TRBJ2-7	CASSLGLLANGNEQYF	TGTGCCAGCAGTTTAGGGCTACTAGCGAACGGTAACGAGCAGTACTTC
TRBV5-4	TRBD1	NA	TRBJ2-3	CASSPRDRAGDTQYF	TGTGCCAGCAGCCCCAGGGACAGGGCGGGAGATACGCAGTATTTT
TRBV5-4	TRBD1	NA	TRBJ1-2	CASSLGGQGVYGYTF	TGTGCCAGCAGCTTGGGGGGCCAGGGGGTCTATGGCTACACCTTC
TRBV30	NA	NA	TRBJ1-5	CARRVLQHF	TGTGCCCGCCGGGTCCTTCAGCATTTT
TRBV6-5	NA	NA	TRBJ1-6	CATQARRNSPLHF	TGTGCCACCCAAGCTAGGCGGAATTCACCCCTCCACTTT
TRBV6-5	NA	NA	TRBJ2-1	CASEGVTENNEQFF	TGTGCCAGCGAAGGGGTTACAGAGAACAATGAGCAGTTCTTC
TRBV19	NA	NA	TRBJ1-5	CASSIPGGGFNQPQHF	TGTGCCAGTAGTATCCCGGGGGGAGGTTTCAATCAGCCCCAGCATTTT
TRBV5-4	TRBD1	NA	TRBJ2-5	CASSLGKLQGAQETQYF	TGTGCCAGCAGCTTGGGAAAGCTGCAGGGGGCTCAAGAGACCCAGTACTTC
TRBV25-1	NA	NA	TRBJ1-3	CASSHQGAGNTIYF	TGTGCCAGCAGTCACCAGGGCGCTGGAAACACCATATATTTT
TRBV7-2	TRBD1	few	TRBJ1-2	CASSQQQGLGYGYTF	TGTGCCAGCAGCCAGCAACAGGGGTTAGGGTATGGCTACACCTTC
TRBV27	NA	NA	TRBJ2-7	CASSYFSAQSYEQYF	TGTGCCAGCAGTTATTTTAGCGCCCAGTCCTACGAGCAGTACTTC
TRBV2	NA	NA	TRBJ1-1	CASSLDTYTEAFF	TGTGCCAGCAGTCTGGACACCTACACTGAAGCTTTCTTT
TRBV18	NA	NA	TRBJ2-5	CASSPQSGGQETQYF	TGTGCCAGCTCACCACAGTCCGGGGGCCAAGAGACCCAGTACTTC
TRBV11-3	TRBD2	NA	TRBJ2-7	CASSLRGGDYEQYF	TGTGCCAGCAGCTTACGGGGGGGGGACTACGAGCAGTACTTC
TRBV27	TRBD2	NA	TRBJ2-5	CASSPRGTSGRRETQYF	TGTGCCAGCAGTCCCCGCGGGACTAGCGGGAGGCGAGAGACCCAGTACTTC
TRBV27	TRBD1	NA	TRBJ1-1	CASSRPRDRNTEAFF	TGTGCCAGCTCCCGTCCAAGGGACAGGAACACTGAAGCTTTCTTT
TRBV30	TRBD1	NA	TRBJ1-4	CAWSLSTTRGSASNEKLFF	TGTGCCTGGAGCCTAAGCACTACCAGGGGGTCCGCATCTAATGAAAAACTGTTTTTT
TRBV12-5	TRBD2	NA	TRBJ2-3	CASGLGAGGVYTQYF	TGTGCTAGTGGTTTGGGAGCGGGAGGGGTGTATACGCAGTATTTT
TRBV7-2	NA	NA	TRBJ2-3	CASSLVYSDTQYF	TGTGCCAGCAGCTTAGTGTATTCAGATACGCAGTATTTT
TRBV5-4	NA	NA	TRBJ1-4	CASSPAGTPKLFF	TGTGCCAGCAGCCCGGCCGGGACACCTAAACTGTTTTTT
TRBV10-3	NA	once	TRBJ2-5	CAINQGGETQYF	TGTGCCATCAATCAGGGAGGAGAGACCCAGTACTTC
TRBV29-1	NA	NA	TRBJ1-1	CSAHAGGRAEAFF	TGCAGCGCCCATGCCGGGGGGCGGGCTGAAGCTTTCTTT
TRBV7-6	TRBD2	NA	TRBJ2-1	CASSFSSGSSYNEQFF	TGTGCCAGCAGCTTCAGTAGCGGGAGCTCCTACAATGAGCAGTTCTTC
TRBV21-1	NA	NA	TRBJ2-7	CASSKESAGGYTYEQYF	TGTGCCAGCAGCAAAGAATCGGCGGGAGGGTACACGTACGAGCAGTACTTC
TRBV15	NA	NA	TRBJ2-7	CATSRPTDYEQYF	TGTGCCACCAGCAGACCGACTGACTACGAGCAGTACTTC
TRBV5-6	TRBD2	NA	TRBJ2-1	CASSTGLADYNEQFF	TGTGCCAGCAGCACCGGACTAGCGGACTACAATGAGCAGTTCTTC
TRBV7-6	TRBD2	NA	TRBJ2-3	CASSALLAASTDTQYF	TGTGCCAGCAGCGCGCTACTAGCGGCTAGCACAGATACGCAGTATTTT
TRBV30	TRBD2	few	TRBJ2-1	CAWSVYPSGSPYNEQFF	TGTGCCTGGAGCGTCTACCCTAGCGGGAGCCCCTACAATGAGCAGTTCTTC
TRBV27	NA	NA	TRBJ2-1	CASSPTGHPNEQFF	TGTGCCAGCAGCCCCACTGGGCATCCCAATGAGCAGTTCTTC
TRBV9	NA	NA	TRBJ2-5	CASSVDLYQETQYF	TGTGCCAGCAGCGTAGACTTGTACCAAGAGACCCAGTACTTC
TRBV7-6	NA	NA	TRBJ2-5	CASSLGGGGPRTETQYF	TGTGCCAGCAGCTTAGGGGGGGGCGGGCCCCGGACAGAGACCCAGTACTTC
TRBV7-8	NA	NA	TRBJ2-6	CASSLIQVTASISGANVLTF	TGTGCCAGCAGCTTAATTCAGGTTACAGCTTCGATATCTGGGGCCAACGTCCTGACTTTC
TRBV15	NA	NA	TRBJ2-5	CATSRDKGVMGETQYF	TGTGCCACCAGCAGAGATAAGGGGGTAATGGGAGAGACCCAGTACTTC
TRBV29-1	NA	NA	TRBJ1-1	CSVGQTEAFF	TGCAGCGTTGGCCAGACTGAAGCTTTCTTT
TRBV28	TRBD2	NA	TRBJ2-7	CASSLWPGTSGRLYEQYF	TGTGCCAGCAGTTTATGGCCCGGGACTAGCGGGAGACTATACGAGCAGTACTTC
TRBV5-6	TRBD1	NA	TRBJ1-2	CASSPPGQSFYGYTF	TGTGCCAGCAGCCCGCCGGGACAGAGTTTCTATGGCTACACCTTC
TRBV9	NA	NA	TRBJ1-1	CASSVAGWDTEAFF	TGTGCCAGCAGCGTAGCGGGATGGGACACTGAAGCTTTCTTT
TRBV5-4	TRBD2	NA	TRBJ2-2	CASSSGTSGRVTGELFF	TGTGCCAGCAGTAGTGGGACTAGCGGGAGGGTAACCGGGGAGCTGTTTTTT
TRBV6-2/TRBV6-3	NA	NA	TRBJ2-2	CASTPAGTNTGELFF	TGTGCCAGCACCCCAGCGGGTACGAACACCGGGGAGCTGTTTTTT
TRBV3-1/TRBV3-2	NA	NA	TRBJ1-5	CASSQSPGGPQHF	TGTGCCAGCAGCCAGAGCCCCGGGGGGCCCCAGCATTTT
TRBV2	NA	NA	TRBJ1-2	CACQDGAGDYTF	TGTGCCTGCCAGGACGGGGCAGGGGATTACACCTTC
TRBV5-8	TRBD2	NA	TRBJ2-5	CASSLRAGGQETQYF	TGTGCCAGCAGCTTGAGAGCGGGAGGCCAAGAGACCCAGTACTTC
TRBV7-2	NA	NA	TRBJ2-1	CASILLGRGGSYNEQFF	TGTGCCAGCATTCTTCTAGGGAGAGGAGGGTCCTACAATGAGCAGTTCTTC
TRBV5-1	NA	NA	TRBJ2-5	CASSLSWGVGETQYF	TGCGCCAGCAGCTTGAGTTGGGGGGTCGGAGAGACCCAGTACTTC
TRBV5-1	NA	once	TRBJ2-2	CASSWEHTGELFF	TGCGCCAGCAGCTGGGAGCACACCGGGGAGCTGTTTTTT
TRBV7-6	NA	NA	TRBJ1-4	CASSQALVGEKLFF	TGTGCCAGCAGCCAAGCTCTGGTCGGGGAAAAACTGTTTTTT
TRBV7-8	TRBD2	NA	TRBJ2-7	CASSPLWTSGMGYEQYF	TGTGCCAGCAGCCCGCTGTGGACTAGCGGGATGGGTTACGAGCAGTACTTC
TRBV5-4	TRBD2	NA	TRBJ2-5	CASSHGTNQETQYF	TGTGCCAGCAGCCACGGGACTAACCAAGAGACCCAGTACTTC
TRBV6-2/TRBV6-3	TRBD1	NA	TRBJ1-1	CASSRTGNTEAFF	TGTGCCAGCAGCCGGACAGGGAACACTGAAGCTTTCTTT